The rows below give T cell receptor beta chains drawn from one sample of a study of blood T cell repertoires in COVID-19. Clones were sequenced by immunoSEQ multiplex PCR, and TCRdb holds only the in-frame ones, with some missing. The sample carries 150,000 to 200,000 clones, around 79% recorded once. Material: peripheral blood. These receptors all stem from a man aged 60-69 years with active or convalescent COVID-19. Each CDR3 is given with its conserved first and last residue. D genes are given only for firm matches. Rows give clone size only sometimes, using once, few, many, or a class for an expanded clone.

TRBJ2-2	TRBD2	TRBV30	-	CAWRQSLATGELFF	TGTGCCTGGAGGCAGTCACTAGCGACCGGGGAGCTGTTTTTT
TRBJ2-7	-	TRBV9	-	CASSVGGADSYEQYF	TGTGCCAGCAGCGTAGGGGGAGCGGATTCCTACGAGCAGTACTTC
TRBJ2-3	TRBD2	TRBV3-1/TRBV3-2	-	CASSQSFIAGGGKDTQYF	TGTGCCAGCAGCCAAAGCTTTATAGCGGGAGGGGGGAAAGATACGCAGTATTTT
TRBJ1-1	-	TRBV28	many	CASSLDRRNTEAFF	TGTGCCAGCAGTTTAGACAGGAGAAACACTGAAGCTTTCTTT
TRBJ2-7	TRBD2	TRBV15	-	CATSRDRTSGSYEQYF	TGTGCCACCAGCAGAGATCGAACTAGCGGGAGCTACGAGCAGTACTTC
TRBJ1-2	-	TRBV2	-	CASSSLGERYGYTF	TGTGCCAGCAGCTCCCTCGGGGAGCGCTATGGCTACACCTTC
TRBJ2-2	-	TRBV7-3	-	CASSSRARTGELFF	TGTGCCAGCAGCTCCAGGGCGAGGACCGGGGAGCTGTTTTTT
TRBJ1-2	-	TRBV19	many	CASKDPDLNSNYGYTF	TGTGCCAGTAAAGACCCAGATCTAAACAGTAACTATGGCTACACCTTC
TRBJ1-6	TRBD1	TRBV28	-	CASSLQGANSPLHF	TGTGCCAGCAGTCTACAGGGGGCCAATTCACCCCTCCACTTT
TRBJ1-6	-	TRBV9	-	CASSVNEAYNSPLHF	TGTGCCAGCAGCGTAAATGAGGCTTATAATTCACCCCTCCACTTT